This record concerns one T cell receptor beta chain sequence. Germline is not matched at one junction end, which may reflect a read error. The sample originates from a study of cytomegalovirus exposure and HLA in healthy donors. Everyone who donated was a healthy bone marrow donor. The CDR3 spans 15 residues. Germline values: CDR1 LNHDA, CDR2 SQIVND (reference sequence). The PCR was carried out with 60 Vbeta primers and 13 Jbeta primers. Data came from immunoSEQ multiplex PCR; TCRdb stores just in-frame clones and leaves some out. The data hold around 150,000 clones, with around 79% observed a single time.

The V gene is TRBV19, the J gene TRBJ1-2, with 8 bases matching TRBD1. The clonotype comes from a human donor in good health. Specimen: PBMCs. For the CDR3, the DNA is TGTGCCAGTAGTACCCCAGGGGGCATGAAGGATGGCTACCCCTTC. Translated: CASSTPGGMKDGYPF.